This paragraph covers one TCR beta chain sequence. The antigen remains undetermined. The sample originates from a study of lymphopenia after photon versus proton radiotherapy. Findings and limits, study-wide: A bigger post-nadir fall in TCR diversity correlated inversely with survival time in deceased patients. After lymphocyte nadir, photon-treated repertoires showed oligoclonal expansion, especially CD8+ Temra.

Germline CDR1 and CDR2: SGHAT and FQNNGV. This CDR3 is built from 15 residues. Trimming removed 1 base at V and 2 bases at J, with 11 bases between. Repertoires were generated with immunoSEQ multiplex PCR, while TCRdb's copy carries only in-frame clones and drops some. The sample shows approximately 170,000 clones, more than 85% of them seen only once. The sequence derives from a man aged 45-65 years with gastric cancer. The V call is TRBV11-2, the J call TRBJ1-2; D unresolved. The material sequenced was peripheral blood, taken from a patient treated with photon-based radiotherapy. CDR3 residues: CASSLVIGWNYGYTF. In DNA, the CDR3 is TGTGCCAGCAGCTTAGTGATAGGTTGGAACTATGGCTACACCTTC.